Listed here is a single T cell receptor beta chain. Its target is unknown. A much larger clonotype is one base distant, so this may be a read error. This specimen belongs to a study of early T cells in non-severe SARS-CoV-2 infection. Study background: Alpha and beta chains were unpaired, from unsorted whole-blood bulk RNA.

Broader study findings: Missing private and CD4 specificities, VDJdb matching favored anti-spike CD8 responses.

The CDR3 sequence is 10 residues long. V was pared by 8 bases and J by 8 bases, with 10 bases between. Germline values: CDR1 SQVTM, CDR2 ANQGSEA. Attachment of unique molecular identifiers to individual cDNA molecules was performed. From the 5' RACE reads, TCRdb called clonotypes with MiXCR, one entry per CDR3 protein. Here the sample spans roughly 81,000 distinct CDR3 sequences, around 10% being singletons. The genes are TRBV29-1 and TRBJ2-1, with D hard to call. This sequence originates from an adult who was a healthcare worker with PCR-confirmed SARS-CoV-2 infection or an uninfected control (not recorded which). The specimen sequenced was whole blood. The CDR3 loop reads CSTRTDEQFF. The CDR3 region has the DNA TGCAGCACCCGGACGGATGAGCAGTTCTTC.